A selection of T cell receptor beta chains follows, all from one sample in a study of metastatic and nonmetastatic thyroid tumors. TCRdb re-clonotyped the PCR reads through MiXCR. The table shows over 15,000 clones, with approximately 12% occurring only once. Source material: tumor tissue. The receptor set was obtained from a female donor with papillary thyroid cancer or a benign thyroid nodule (not recorded which). Some clones in this sample may be carry-over from other donors' samples. CDR3s include the opening cysteine and the closing phenylalanine or tryptophan. Fields, in order: V gene, J gene, clone size, D gene, CDR3 DNA, CDR3 protein. D genes are given only for firm matches. Some rows have no size entry. The others give once, few or many, or a class for an expanded clone.

>TRBV9|TRBJ1-1|many|NA
TGTGCCAGCAGCGTAGGTGGCGAATACACTGAAGCTTTCTTT
CASSVGGEYTEAFF
>TRBV19|TRBJ1-5|many|NA
TGTGCCAGTAGTCCTATAAGGGGGACCACGGATAGCAATCAGCCCCAGCATTTT
CASSPIRGTTDSNQPQHF
>TRBV9|TRBJ2-3|many|NA
TGTGCCAGCAGCGTAGAGGGACATAGCACAGATACGCAGTATTTT
CASSVEGHSTDTQYF
>TRBV20-1|TRBJ2-7|many|NA
TGCAGTGCGGTAACAGGCCACTTTTCCTACGAGCAGTACTTC
CSAVTGHFSYEQYF
>TRBV7-9|TRBJ2-2|many|NA
TGTGCCAGCAGCCCGGACGGGACCGGGGAGCTGTTTTTT
CASSPDGTGELFF
>TRBV20-1|TRBJ2-1|once|NA
TGCAGTGCTAGAGAAAGCGCGGGGACCTACAATGAGCAGTTCTTC
CSARESAGTYNEQFF
>TRBV5-5|TRBJ2-5|many|TRBD2
TGTGCCAGCAGCTTGGTCGGATTACTAGCGGGGGGGAGTGAGACCCAGTACTTC
CASSLVGLLAGGSETQYF
>TRBV12-3/TRBV12-4|TRBJ1-5|many|TRBD1
TGTGCCAGCAGTTTTGGGCAGGGGGAAGGTCCCCAGCATTTT
CASSFGQGEGPQHF
>TRBV20-1|TRBJ2-5|many|TRBD2
TGCAGTGCTAGAGATTCTAGCGGGGAACAAGAGACCCAGTACTTC
CSARDSSGEQETQYF
>TRBV19|TRBJ2-1|many|NA
TGTGCCAGTACGTTGAAGGGTGAGCAGTTCTTC
CASTLKGEQFF
>TRBV24-1|TRBJ2-5|many|TRBD2
TGTGCCACCAGTGCGGTAGCGGGAGTAGTAGAGACCCAGTACTTC
CATSAVAGVVETQYF
>TRBV7-6|TRBJ2-7|medium-sized|NA
TGTGCCAGCAGCTTAGATTTTGGGGCCTACGAGCAGTACTTC
CASSLDFGAYEQYF
>TRBV25-1|TRBJ2-7|NA|NA
TGTGTCAGCAGTGAATATCTAGGACCCCCGGGGGTGTTGGAGCAGTACTTC
CVSSEYLGPPGVLEQYF
>TRBV14|TRBJ1-1|many|NA
TGTGCCAGCAGCCAAGTGGCAGGGGCCTCCACTGAAGCTTTCTTT
CASSQVAGASTEAFF
>TRBV19|TRBJ1-2|many|TRBD1
TGTGCCAGTAGTCTACTACAGGGGTATGGCTACACCTTC
CASSLLQGYGYTF